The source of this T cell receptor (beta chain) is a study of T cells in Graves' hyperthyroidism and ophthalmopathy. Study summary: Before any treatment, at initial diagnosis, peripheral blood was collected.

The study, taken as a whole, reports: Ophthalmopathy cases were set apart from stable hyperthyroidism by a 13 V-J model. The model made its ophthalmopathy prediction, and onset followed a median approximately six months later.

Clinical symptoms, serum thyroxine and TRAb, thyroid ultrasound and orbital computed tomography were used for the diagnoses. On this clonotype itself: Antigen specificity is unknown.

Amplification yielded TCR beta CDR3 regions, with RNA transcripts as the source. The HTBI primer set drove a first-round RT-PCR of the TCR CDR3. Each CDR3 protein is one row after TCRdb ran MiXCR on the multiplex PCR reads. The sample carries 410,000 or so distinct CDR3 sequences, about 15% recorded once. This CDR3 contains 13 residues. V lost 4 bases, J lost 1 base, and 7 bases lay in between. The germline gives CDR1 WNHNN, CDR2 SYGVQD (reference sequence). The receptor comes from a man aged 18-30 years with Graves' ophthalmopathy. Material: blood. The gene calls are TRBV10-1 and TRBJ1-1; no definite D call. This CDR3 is CASSAGANTEAFF. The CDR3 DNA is TGCGCCAGCAGTGCGGGAGCGAACACTGAAGCTTTCTTT.